The TCR beta chain under discussion was sequenced for a study of T cell responses to AZD1222 COVID-19 vaccine. Assay used: immunoSEQ multiplex PCR; TCRdb lists only in-frame clones, some missing. The top ten hold about 1.5% of the sample, which has about 100,000 clones, 85% to 90% seen once. CDR1 is KGHDR, CDR2 SFDVKD, per germline. This CDR3 contains 16 residues. V lost 2 bases, J lost 7 bases, and 9 bases stayed unmatched. The chain combines TRBV24-1 with TRBJ2-1; 8 positions match TRBD1. Sequences were derived from peripheral blood, sampled on day 0 of AZD1222 vaccination. The clonotype was recovered from an adult in good health. This chain's CDR3 is CATSDSRQGASNEQFF. The CDR3 bases are TGTGCCACCAGTGATTCAAGGCAGGGGGCGTCAAATGAGCAGTTCTTC.